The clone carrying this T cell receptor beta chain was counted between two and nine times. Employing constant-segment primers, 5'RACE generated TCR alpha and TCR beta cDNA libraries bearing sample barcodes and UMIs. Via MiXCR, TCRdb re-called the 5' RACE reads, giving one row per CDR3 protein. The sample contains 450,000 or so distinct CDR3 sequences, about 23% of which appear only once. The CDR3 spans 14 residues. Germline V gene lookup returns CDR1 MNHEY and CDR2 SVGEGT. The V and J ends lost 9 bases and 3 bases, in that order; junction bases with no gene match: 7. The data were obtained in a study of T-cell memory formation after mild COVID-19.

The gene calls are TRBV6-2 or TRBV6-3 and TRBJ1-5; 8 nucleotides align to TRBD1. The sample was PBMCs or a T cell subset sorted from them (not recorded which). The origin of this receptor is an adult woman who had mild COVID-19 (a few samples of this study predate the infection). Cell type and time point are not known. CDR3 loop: CASGGTGFNQPQHF. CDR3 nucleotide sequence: TGTGCCAGTGGAGGGACAGGTTTCAATCAGCCCCAGCATTTT.